The sequence of this TCR beta chain was determined in a study of blood T cells in healthy people across ages. The study's findings and limits: Researchers report that TCR beta diversity correlated strongly with naive T cell percentage.

A J-beta primer mix and a sample-barcoded 5' primer were used in a second PCR of about 7 to 12 cycles. MiXCR, run by TCRdb on the 5' RACE reads, gives a single entry per CDR3 protein. The profile shows around 2 million distinct CDR3 sequences, approximately 39% of them singletons. V shed 0 bases, J shed 5 bases, and the junction held 9 bases outside the gene matches. The CDR3 is made up of 16 amino acids. Germline V gene data show CDR1 as SGDLS and CDR2 as YYNGEE. About this clonotype: Antigen unknown.

The chain uses TRBV9 and TRBJ2-7, with 9 bases that match TRBD1. The material sequenced was blood. This receptor was taken from a human donor in good health. For the CDR3, the DNA is TGTGCCAGCAGCGTAGCTTGGGGGACAGGGAGGAACGAGCAGTACTTC. Protein sequence: CASSVAWGTGRNEQYF.